The 29 T cell receptor beta chains below all came from one sample that was sequenced in a study of shared clonotypes between healthy human individuals (TCRdb year 2020). CD8 naive samples were CD45RO-negative cells positively selected for CCR7, giving a CD45RA+CCR7+ population that excluded TemRA cells. Library method: the immunoSEQ multiplex PCR assay. TCRdb mirrors the immuneACCESS table, restricted to in-frame sequences. Some clones are absent from its copies; in checked studies, under half trace to an unresolved V gene, and the reason for the others is unknown. The sample yields around 1.9 million clones; under 95% were counted once. Jointly, the top ten make up around 1.7% of the sample. Sequenced: naive CD8+ T cells from PBMCs. What the cell subset or site label conveys for this sample: CD45RA+CCR7+. These TCRs come from a young man in good health. Some clones in this sample may be carry-over from other donors' samples.

With respect to this clone: Other nucleotide sequences in the sample specify the same CDR3. The chain links TRBV19 to TRBJ2-2, with D uncertain. V was shortened by 3 bases and J by 3 bases, with 11 bases between the two germline ends. This CDR3 spans 15 amino acids. Germline lookup yields CDR1 LNHDA and CDR2 SQIVND (reference sequence). The CDR3 sequence: CASSISGRYTGELFF. The CDR3 region has the DNA TGTGCCAGTAGTATCTCTGGACGGTACACCGGGGAGCTGTTTTTT.

This chain links TRBV7-2 with TRBJ2-1; 13 nucleotides match TRBD2. CDR1 and CDR2 (germline): SGHTA, FQGNSA. Losses at the gene ends were 4 bases for V and 11 bases for J; bases not matched to a gene: 8. The CDR3 extends over 15 amino acids. The CDR3 protein is CASSSPRTSGRKQFF. CDR3 nucleotide sequence: TGTGCCAGCAGCTCACCGAGGACTAGCGGGAGAAAGCAGTTCTTC. Full variable domain (outside the CDR3, taken from reference TRBV7-2 and TRBJ2-1): GAGVSQSPSNKVTEKGKDVELRCDPISGHTALYWYRQSLGQGLEFLIYFQGNSAPDKSGLPSDRFSAERTGGSVSTLTIQRTQQEDSAVYLCASSSPRTSGRKQFFGPGTRLTVL.

This clone has a single count. The rearrangement joins TRBV10-2 to TRBJ2-7; possibly TRBD2 for D (5 bases). This CDR3 spans 11 amino acids. The V end was cut by 11 bases, the J end by 2 bases, with 10 bases between. The germline V gene encodes CDR1 WSHSY and CDR2 SAAADI. Here the CDR3 reads CAAGGAYEQYF. CDR3 bases: TGCGCCGCGGGTGGGGCCTACGAGCAGTACTTC.

The rearrangement uses TRBV6-1 and TRBJ1-1; unclear D gene. Trimming stripped 6 bases from V and 10 bases from J, with 24 bases between. Germline V CDR1 and CDR2: MNHNS, SASEGT. CDR3 length: 15 residues. In DNA, the CDR3 is TGTGCCAGCAGAATCCCGTACAACAGAGCGGTTGGAGCTTTCTTT. This encodes CASRIPYNRAVGAFF.

Concerning this clone: The junction departs from germline at one end; a sequencing error may be responsible. The CDR3 spells CASSYQDSHNEQFF. The CDR3 nucleotides read TGTGCCAGCAGTTACCAGGACTCCCACAATGAGCAGTTCTTC. The V and J genes are TRBV6-5 and TRBJ2-1; D might be TRBD2 (5 bases). Looked up from germline, CDR1 is MNHEY and CDR2 is SVGAGI. The CDR3 has 14 residues.

The rearrangement uses TRBV7-3 and TRBJ2-3; TRBD2 matches 8 bases. The CDR3 sequence is 14 residues long. Germline values: CDR1 SGHTA, CDR2 FQGTGA. V trimming: 6 bases; J trimming: 6 bases; junction bases outside the gene matches: 8. CDR3 amino acids: CASSLAGGGDTQYF. DNA of the CDR3: TGTGCCAGCAGTCTGGCGGGAGGAGGGGATACGCAGTATTTT.

In regard to this clone: Other DNA sequences in this specimen translate into the identical CDR3. The J gene is TRBJ1-2, the V gene TRBV4-1; 8 nucleotides align to TRBD1. Trimming removed 4 bases from V and 2 bases from J; junction bases left unmatched: 3. Germline values: CDR1 MGHRA, CDR2 YSYEKL. The CDR3 sequence is 14 residues long. In nucleotides, the CDR3 is TGCGCCAGCAGCCCCGGACAGGGCAACTATGGCTACACCTTC. Its translation: CASSPGQGNYGYTF.

This chain connects TRBV27 to TRBJ2-7, with TRBD1 identical over 7 bases. The CDR3 is made up of 14 amino acids. J lost 0 bases, V lost 1 base, and 0 bases had no gene match. Germline V lookup: CDR1 MNHEY, CDR2 SMNVEV (reference sequence). In DNA, the CDR3 is TGTGCCAGCAGTTTATGGGACAGCTCCTACGAGCAGTACTTC. This gives the protein CASSLWDSSYEQYF.

J is TRBJ2-2 and V is TRBV19, with a weak D call TRBD1 (5 bases). Germline V gene lookup returns CDR1 LNHDA and CDR2 SQIVND (reference sequence). V was trimmed by 3 bases and J by 10 bases, leaving 15 bases between them. CDR3 length equals 14 residues. The CDR3 here is CASSIRQQDPELFF. The CDR3 nucleotides read TGTGCCAGTAGTATCCGACAGCAGGACCCGGAGCTGTTTTTT.

This clone came up a few times. This CDR3 is also generated by other DNA sequences in the sample. The chain is built from TRBV7-9 and TRBJ1-2; D remains unclear. V lost 3 bases and J lost 2, with 7 bases in between. Germline CDR1 reads SEHNR; CDR2 reads FQNEAQ (reference sequence). The CDR3 loop spans 13 amino acids. In DNA form, the CDR3 reads TGTGCCAGCAGCTTGGCTCAGAACTATGGCTACACCTTC. This codes for CASSLAQNYGYTF.

The gene calls are TRBV27 and TRBJ2-7, with no clear D. In germline, CDR1 is MNHEY, CDR2 SMNVEV (reference sequence). Trimming stripped 3 bases from V and 3 bases from J, with 15 bases between. The CDR3 contains 15 residues. CDR3: CASSFSPKNNYEQYF. CDR3 in DNA: TGTGCCAGCAGTTTCTCCCCCAAAAATAACTACGAGCAGTACTTC.

This chain links TRBV2 with TRBJ1-1; D is undetermined. With 8 bases removed from V and 2 bases from J, the gap between germline ends came to 9 bases. In germline, CDR1 is SNHLY, CDR2 FYNNEI. The CDR3 covers 12 residues. CDR3 amino acids: CASRTRNTEAFF. CDR3 bases: TGTGCCAGCCGGACGAGAAACACTGAAGCTTTCTTT.

V is TRBV28 and J is TRBJ1-1; D uncertain. Trimming removed 6 bases at V and 4 bases at J, with 15 bases between. The CDR3 runs to 14 residues. CDR1 is MDHEN and CDR2 is SYDVKM in the germline V gene. The CDR3 sequence: CASSLDQLLTEAFF. The DNA for the CDR3 is TGTGCCAGCAGCCTCGACCAGCTTCTCACTGAAGCTTTCTTT.

This chain joins TRBV7-9 and TRBJ2-1, with D uncertain. The CDR3 contains 14 residues. V was shortened by 0 bases and J by 5 bases, with 8 bases between the two germline ends. Germline V lookup: CDR1 SEHNR, CDR2 FQNEAQ (reference sequence). In DNA, the CDR3 is TGTGCCAGCAGCTTAGCTGGGCGCCACAATGAGCAGTTCTTC. It specifies CASSLAGRHNEQFF. The variable domain in full, with the rest retrieved from reference TRBV7-9 and TRBJ2-1, is DTGVSQNPRHKITKRGQNVTFRCDPISEHNRLYWYRQTLGQGPEFLTYFQNEAQLEKSRLLSDRFSAERPKGSFSTLEIQRTEQGDSAMYLCASSLAGRHNEQFFGPGTRLTVL.

This clone was counted once. The chain employs TRBV10-3 and TRBJ1-1, with 7 bases identical to TRBD1. Per germline, CDR1 ENHRY and CDR2 SYGVKD. V shed 6 bases, J shed 5 bases, and the junction held 3 bases outside the gene matches. The CDR3 runs 12 residues. CDR3 nucleotide sequence: TGTGCCATCAGAGACAGGGTGACTGAAGCTTTCTTT. It specifies CAIRDRVTEAFF.

The CDR3, as DNA: TGTGCCAGCACCTACGGTCCTAGCGGGATCAATGAGCAGTTCTTC. Residues: CASTYGPSGINEQFF. This sequence joins TRBV6-5 and TRBJ2-1; 9 nucleotides match TRBD2. The CDR3 is 15 amino acids. V lost 7 bases, J lost 6 bases, and 10 bases stayed unmatched. Germline V CDR1 and CDR2: MNHEY, SVGAGI.

Comments on this clone: The same CDR3 also results from other DNA sequences found in this sample. The rearrangement links TRBV5-4 to TRBJ1-2; possible D gene TRBD1, 5 bases. Trimming pared 5 bases from V and 3 bases from J, leaving 14 bases between. Germline CDR1 SGHNT, CDR2 YYREEE (reference sequence). CDR3 length: 14 amino acids. As DNA, the CDR3 is TGTGCCAGCAGTTTCACAGGCGGGGACTATGGCTACACCTTC. Translating it yields CASSFTGGDYGYTF.

V gene TRBV28 combines with J gene TRBJ2-1, with 9 bases lining up with TRBD1. The junction had 17 bases not matched to a gene; V was cut back by 7 bases and J by 4 bases. The germline CDR1 and CDR2 sequences are MDHEN and SYDVKM. CDR3 length: 18 residues. The CDR3 DNA reads as TGTGCCAGCACCTCCCCCCATATCGGGACAGGGCCGTACAATGAGCAGTTCTTC. It is translated as CASTSPHIGTGPYNEQFF.

The rearrangement uses TRBV28 and TRBJ2-1, with D unresolved. Germline CDR1 MDHEN, CDR2 SYDVKM. With 7 bases removed from V and 9 bases from J, the gap between germline ends came to 16 bases. The CDR3 has 13 amino acids. In DNA form, the CDR3 reads TGTGCCAGCATACCGAATAGACGAGGTGAGCAGTTCTTC. Translated: CASIPNRRGEQFF.

The chain links TRBV5-6 to TRBJ2-5; D ambiguous. Germline V gene lookup returns CDR1 SGHDT and CDR2 YYEEEE. The ends were cut back, 1 base at V and 0 bases at J, with 4 bases in the middle. The CDR3 runs 13 residues. CDR3 region: CASSLSYQETQYF. The CDR3 DNA reads TGTGCCAGCAGCTTGTCCTACCAAGAGACCCAGTACTTC.

This clone was seen a single time. V usage is TRBV6-5 and J usage is TRBJ2-1, with D maybe TRBD2 (5 bases). Trimming removed 5 bases from V and 8 bases from J, with 7 bases in between. This CDR3 is built from 11 residues. CDR1 MNHEY and CDR2 SVGAGI come from the germline V gene. The CDR3 spells CASSERDEQFF. For the CDR3, the DNA is TGTGCCAGCAGTGAGAGGGATGAGCAGTTCTTC.

The chain is built from TRBV27 and TRBJ1-4; no definite D call. This CDR3 spans 16 amino acids. V lost 4 bases and J lost 0, with 12 bases in between. Germline V gene sequence: CDR1 MNHEY, CDR2 SMNVEV (reference sequence). The CDR3 bases are TGTGCCAGCAGTTGGGTTTACAGCTCAACTAATGAAAAACTGTTTTTT. Translated: CASSWVYSSTNEKLFF.

The CDR3 loop reads CASSSTQTNRRYNEQFF. CDR3 nucleotide sequence: TGTGCCAGCAGCTCAACTCAAACGAACAGAAGGTACAATGAGCAGTTCTTC. This rearrangement joins TRBV7-9 to TRBJ2-1, with no clear D. The CDR3 is made up of 17 amino acids. With 4 bases removed from V and 4 bases from J, the gap between germline ends came to 20 bases. Germline V gene lookup returns CDR1 SEHNR and CDR2 FQNEAQ (reference sequence).

For this clone: A read error may account for a junction end that differs from germline. The V call is TRBV19, the J call TRBJ1-4; no reliable D call. Germline CDR1 and CDR2: LNHDA and SQIVND (reference sequence). The CDR3 runs to 14 residues. Written as DNA, the CDR3 is TGTGCCAGTAGTATTTGGGAAACTCATGAAAAACTGTTTTTT. Amino acid sequence: CASSIWETHEKLFF.

Notes on this clone: The sample holds other DNA sequences that translate to the same CDR3. This chain links TRBV5-6 with TRBJ1-1, with 8 positions matching TRBD1. With 2 bases clipped from V and 1 base from J, the junction kept 1 base outside the gene matches. The germline V gene has CDR1 SGHDT and CDR2 YYEEEE. The CDR3 spans 14 residues. The CDR3 DNA is TGTGCCAGCAGCTTCGGGACAGGGAACACTGAAGCTTTCTTT. Protein product: CASSFGTGNTEAFF.

The J gene is TRBJ2-7, the V gene TRBV6-1, with a tentative D call TRBD2 (7 bases). V lost 4 bases and J lost 3, with 19 bases in between. Germline lookup yields CDR1 MNHNS and CDR2 SASEGT. The CDR3 runs to 16 residues. Here the CDR3 DNA reads TGTGCCAGCAGTGTATGGGGGGGGGCTGTCCGCTACGAGCAGTACTTC. Its protein is CASSVWGGAVRYEQYF.

About this clone itself: Other DNA variants within this sample encode the same CDR3. The chain combines TRBV27 with TRBJ2-2; D may correspond to TRBD1 or TRBD2 (5 bases each). Germline lookup yields CDR1 MNHEY and CDR2 SMNVEV (reference sequence). The V and J ends lost 6 bases and 3 bases respectively, with 11 bases between them. CDR3 length: 14 residues. The CDR3 is CASRRDRYTGELFF. CDR3 sequence (DNA): TGTGCCAGCAGACGGGACCGATACACCGGGGAGCTGTTTTTT.

The chain is built from TRBV14 and TRBJ2-1; TRBD1 might be the D (5 bases). The germline V gene has CDR1 SGHDN and CDR2 FVKESK. V was trimmed by 1 base and J by 8 bases, leaving 12 bases between them. This CDR3 spans 14 amino acids. CDR3 region: CASSQGGWGHEQFF. CDR3 nucleotides: TGTGCCAGCAGCCAAGGTGGCTGGGGCCATGAGCAGTTCTTC.

This chain links TRBV5-1 with TRBJ2-1; 7 bases map to TRBD2. Trimming at V came to 2 bases and at J to 4 bases, leaving 6 bases not matched to a gene. The CDR3 consists of 15 residues. The germline gives CDR1 SGHRS, CDR2 YFSETQ. Here the CDR3 reads CASSFGEGWYNEQFF. CDR3 in DNA: TGCGCCAGCAGCTTCGGGGAGGGCTGGTACAATGAGCAGTTCTTC.